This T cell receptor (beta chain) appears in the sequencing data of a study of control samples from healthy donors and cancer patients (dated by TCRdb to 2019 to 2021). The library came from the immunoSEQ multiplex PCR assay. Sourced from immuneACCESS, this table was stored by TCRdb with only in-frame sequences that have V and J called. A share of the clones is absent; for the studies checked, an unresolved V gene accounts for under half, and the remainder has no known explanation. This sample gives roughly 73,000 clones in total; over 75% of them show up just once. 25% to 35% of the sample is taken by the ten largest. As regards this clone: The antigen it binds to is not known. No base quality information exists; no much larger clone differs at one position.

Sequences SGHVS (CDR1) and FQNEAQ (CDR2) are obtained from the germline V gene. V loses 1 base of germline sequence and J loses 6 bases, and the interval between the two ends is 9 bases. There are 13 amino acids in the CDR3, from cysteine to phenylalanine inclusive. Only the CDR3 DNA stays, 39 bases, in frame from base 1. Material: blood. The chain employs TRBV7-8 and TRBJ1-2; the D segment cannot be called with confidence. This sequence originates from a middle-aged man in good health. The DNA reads TGTGCCAGCAGCTTAGGATCGGTGAATGGCTACACCTTC. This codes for CASSLGSVNGYTF. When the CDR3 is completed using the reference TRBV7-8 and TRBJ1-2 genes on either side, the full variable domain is GAGVSQSPRYKVAKRGQDVALRCDPISGHVSLFWYQQALGQGPEFLTYFQNEAQLDKSGLPSDRFFAERPEGSVSTLKIQRTQQEDSAVYLCASSLGSVNGYTFGSGTRLTVV.